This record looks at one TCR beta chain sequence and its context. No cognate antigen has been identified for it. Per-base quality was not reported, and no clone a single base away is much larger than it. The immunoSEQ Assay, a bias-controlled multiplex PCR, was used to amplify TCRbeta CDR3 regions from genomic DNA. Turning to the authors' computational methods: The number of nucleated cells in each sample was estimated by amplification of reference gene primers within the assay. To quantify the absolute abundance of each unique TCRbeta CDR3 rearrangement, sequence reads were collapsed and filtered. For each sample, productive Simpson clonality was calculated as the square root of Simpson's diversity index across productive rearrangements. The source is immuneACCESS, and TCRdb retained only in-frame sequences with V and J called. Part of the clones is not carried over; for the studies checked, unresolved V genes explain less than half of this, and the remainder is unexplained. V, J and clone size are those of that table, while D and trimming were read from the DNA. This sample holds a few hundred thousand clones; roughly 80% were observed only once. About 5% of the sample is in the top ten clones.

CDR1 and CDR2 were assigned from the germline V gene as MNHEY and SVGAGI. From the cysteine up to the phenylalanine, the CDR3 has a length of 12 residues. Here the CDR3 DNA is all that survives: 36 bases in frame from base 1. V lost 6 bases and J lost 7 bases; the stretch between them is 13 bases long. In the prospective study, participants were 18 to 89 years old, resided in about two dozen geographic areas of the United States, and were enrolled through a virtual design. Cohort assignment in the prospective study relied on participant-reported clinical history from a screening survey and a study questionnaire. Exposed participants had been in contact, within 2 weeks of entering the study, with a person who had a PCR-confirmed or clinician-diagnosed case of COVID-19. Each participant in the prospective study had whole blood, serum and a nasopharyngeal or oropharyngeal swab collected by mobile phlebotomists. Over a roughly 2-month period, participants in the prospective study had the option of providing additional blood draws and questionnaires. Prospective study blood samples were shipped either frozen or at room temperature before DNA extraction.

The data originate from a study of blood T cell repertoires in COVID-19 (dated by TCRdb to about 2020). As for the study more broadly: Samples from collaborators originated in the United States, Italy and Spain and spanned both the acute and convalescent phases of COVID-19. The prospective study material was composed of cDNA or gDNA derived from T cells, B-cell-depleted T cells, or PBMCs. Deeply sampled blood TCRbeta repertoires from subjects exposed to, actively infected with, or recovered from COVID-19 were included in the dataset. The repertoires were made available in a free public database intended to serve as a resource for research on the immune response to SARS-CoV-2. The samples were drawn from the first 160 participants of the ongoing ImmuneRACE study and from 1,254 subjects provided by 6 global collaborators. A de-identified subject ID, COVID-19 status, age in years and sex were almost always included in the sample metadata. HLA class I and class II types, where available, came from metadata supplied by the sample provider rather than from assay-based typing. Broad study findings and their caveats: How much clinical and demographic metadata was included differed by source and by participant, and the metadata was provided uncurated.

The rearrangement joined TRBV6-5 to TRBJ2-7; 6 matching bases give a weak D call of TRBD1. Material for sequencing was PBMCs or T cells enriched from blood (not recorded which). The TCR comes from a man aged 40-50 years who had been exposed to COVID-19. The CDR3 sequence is CASRDSRGEQYF. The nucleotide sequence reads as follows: TGTGCCAGCAGGGACAGTAGAGGGGAGCAGTACTTC.